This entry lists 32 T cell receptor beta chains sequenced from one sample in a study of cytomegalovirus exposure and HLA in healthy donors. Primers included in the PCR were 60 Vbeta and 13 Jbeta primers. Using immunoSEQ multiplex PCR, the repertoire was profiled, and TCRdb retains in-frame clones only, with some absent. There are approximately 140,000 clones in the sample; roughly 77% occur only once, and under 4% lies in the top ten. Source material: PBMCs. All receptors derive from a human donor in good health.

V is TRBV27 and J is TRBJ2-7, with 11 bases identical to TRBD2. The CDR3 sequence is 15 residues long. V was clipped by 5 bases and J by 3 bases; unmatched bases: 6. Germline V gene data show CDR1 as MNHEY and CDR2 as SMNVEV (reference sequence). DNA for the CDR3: TGTGCCAGCAGTACACTAGCGGGAGTCGTCTACGAGCAGTACTTC. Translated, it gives CASSTLAGVVYEQYF.

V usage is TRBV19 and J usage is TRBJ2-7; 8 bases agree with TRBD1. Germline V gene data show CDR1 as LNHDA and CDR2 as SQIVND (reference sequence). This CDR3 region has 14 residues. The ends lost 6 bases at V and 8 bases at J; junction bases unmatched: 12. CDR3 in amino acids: CASRPGQGSNQQYF. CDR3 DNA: TGTGCCAGTAGACCCGGACAGGGATCGAATCAGCAGTACTTC. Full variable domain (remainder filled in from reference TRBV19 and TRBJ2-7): DGGITQSPKYLFRKEGQNVTLSCEQNLNHDAMYWYRQDPGQGLRLIYYSQIVNDFQKGDIAEGYSVSREKKESFPLTVTSAQKNPTAFYLCASRPGQGSNQQYFGPGTRLTVT.

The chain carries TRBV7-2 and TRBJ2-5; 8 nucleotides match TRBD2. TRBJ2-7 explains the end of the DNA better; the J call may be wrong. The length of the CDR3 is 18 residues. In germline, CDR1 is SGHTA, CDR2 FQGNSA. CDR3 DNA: TGTGCCAGCAGCTTAGTGAGGCGGGAGGTAACAAGCTCCTACGAGCAGTACTTC. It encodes CASSLVRREVTSSYEQYF.

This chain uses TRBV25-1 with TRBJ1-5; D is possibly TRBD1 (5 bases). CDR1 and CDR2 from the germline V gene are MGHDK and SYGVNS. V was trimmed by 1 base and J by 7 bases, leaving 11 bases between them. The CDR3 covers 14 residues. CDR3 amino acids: CASSELGRGQPQHF. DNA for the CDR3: TGTGCCAGCAGTGAATTGGGGAGGGGCCAGCCCCAGCATTTT.

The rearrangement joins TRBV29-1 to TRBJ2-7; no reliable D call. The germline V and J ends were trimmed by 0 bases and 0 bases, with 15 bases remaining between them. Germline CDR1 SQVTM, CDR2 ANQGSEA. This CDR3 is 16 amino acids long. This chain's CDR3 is CSVEDASGKSSYEQYF. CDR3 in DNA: TGCAGCGTTGAAGATGCCTCTGGCAAATCCTCCTACGAGCAGTACTTC.

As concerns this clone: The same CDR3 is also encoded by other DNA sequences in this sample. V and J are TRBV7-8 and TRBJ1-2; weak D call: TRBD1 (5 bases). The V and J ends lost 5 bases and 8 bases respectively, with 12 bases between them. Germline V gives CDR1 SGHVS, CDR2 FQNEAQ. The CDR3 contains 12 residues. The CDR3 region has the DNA TGTGCCAGCAGCATCGACAGAAGGGGCTACACCTTC. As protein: CASSIDRRGYTF.

CDR3 residues: CASSQDLVGDRVHSPLHF. The CDR3 DNA follows: TGCGCCAGCAGCCAAGATTTAGTCGGGGACAGGGTTCATTCACCCCTCCACTTT. The rearrangement joins TRBV4-3 to TRBJ1-6; 9 nucleotides align to TRBD1. V was clipped by 0 bases and J by 8 bases; unmatched bases: 11. Per germline, CDR1 LGHNA and CDR2 YSLEER. The CDR3 length is 18 residues.

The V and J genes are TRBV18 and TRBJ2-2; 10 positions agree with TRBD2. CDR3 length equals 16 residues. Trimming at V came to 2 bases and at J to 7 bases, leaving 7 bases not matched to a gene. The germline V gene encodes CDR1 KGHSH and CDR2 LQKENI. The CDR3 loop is CASSPRLAGSVGELFF. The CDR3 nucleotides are TGTGCCAGCTCACCAAGACTAGCGGGTTCGGTCGGGGAGCTGTTTTTT. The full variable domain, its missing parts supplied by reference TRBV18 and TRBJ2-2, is NAGVMQNPRHLVRRRGQEARLRCSPMKGHSHVYWYRQLPEEGLKFMVYLQKENIIDESGMPKERFSAEFPKEGPSILRIQQVVRGDSAAYFCASSPRLAGSVGELFFGEGSRLTVL.

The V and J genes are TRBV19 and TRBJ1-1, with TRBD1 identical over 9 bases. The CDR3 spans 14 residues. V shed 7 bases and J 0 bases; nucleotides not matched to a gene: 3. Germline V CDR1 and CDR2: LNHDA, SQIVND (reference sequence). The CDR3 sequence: CASITGGMNTEAFF. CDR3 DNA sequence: TGTGCCAGTATTACAGGGGGCATGAACACTGAAGCTTTCTTT.

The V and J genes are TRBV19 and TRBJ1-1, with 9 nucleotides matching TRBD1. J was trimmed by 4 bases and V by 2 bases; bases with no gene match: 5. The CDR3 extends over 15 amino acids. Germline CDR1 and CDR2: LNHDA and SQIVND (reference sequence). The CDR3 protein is CASSITGGGRTEAFF. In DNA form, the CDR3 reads TGTGCCAGTAGTATAACAGGGGGCGGTCGCACTGAAGCTTTCTTT.

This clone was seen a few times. CDR3 amino acids: CASSESSQPQHF. The DNA for the CDR3 is TGCGCCAGCAGTGAGTCTAGTCAGCCCCAGCATTTT. The V and J genes are TRBV10-1 and TRBJ1-5; D remains unclear. V was clipped by 0 bases and J by 6 bases, with 3 bases between them. Germline loops: CDR1 WNHNN, CDR2 SYGVQD (reference sequence). CDR3 length: 12 residues.

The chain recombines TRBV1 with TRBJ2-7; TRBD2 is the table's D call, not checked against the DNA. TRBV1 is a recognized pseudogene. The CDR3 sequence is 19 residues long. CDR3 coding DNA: TGCACCAGCAGCCAAGATCTTGGACTAGCGGACTTGAAAGTGTACGAGCAGTACTTC. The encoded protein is CTSSQDLGLADLKVYEQYF.

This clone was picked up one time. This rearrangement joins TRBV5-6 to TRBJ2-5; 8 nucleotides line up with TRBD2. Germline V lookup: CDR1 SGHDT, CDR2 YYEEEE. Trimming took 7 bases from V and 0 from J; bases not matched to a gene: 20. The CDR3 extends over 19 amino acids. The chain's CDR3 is CASDREGHRHVNDQETQYF. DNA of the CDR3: TGTGCCAGCGATCGGGAGGGCCATCGTCACGTGAATGACCAAGAGACCCAGTACTTC. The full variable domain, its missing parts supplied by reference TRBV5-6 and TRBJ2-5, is DAGVTQSPTHLIKTRGQQVTLRCSPKSGHDTVSWYQQALGQGPQFIFQYYEEEERQRGNFPDRFSGHQFPNYSSELNVNALLLGDSALYLCASDREGHRHVNDQETQYFGPGTRLLVL.

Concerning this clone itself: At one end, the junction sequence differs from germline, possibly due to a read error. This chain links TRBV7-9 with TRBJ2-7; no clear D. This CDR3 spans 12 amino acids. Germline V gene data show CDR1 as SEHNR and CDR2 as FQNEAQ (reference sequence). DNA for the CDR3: TGTTCCAGCAGCTCCGACATCTACGAGCAGTACTTC. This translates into CSSSSDIYEQYF.

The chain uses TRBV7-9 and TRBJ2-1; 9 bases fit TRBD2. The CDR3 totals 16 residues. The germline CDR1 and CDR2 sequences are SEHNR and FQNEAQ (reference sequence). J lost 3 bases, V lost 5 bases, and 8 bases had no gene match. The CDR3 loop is CASSPVASGDYNEQFF. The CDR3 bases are TGTGCCAGCAGCCCCGTCGCTAGCGGGGACTACAATGAGCAGTTCTTC. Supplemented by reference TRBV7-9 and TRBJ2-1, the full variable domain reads DTGVSQNPRHKITKRGQNVTFRCDPISEHNRLYWYRQTLGQGPEFLTYFQNEAQLEKSRLLSDRFSAERPKGSFSTLEIQRTEQGDSAMYLCASSPVASGDYNEQFFGPGTRLTVL.

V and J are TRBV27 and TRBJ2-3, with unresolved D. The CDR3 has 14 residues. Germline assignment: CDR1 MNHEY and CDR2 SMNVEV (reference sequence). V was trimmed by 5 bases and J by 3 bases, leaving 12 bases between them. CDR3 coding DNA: TGTGCCAGCAGTCAACGAGCTCGGACAGATACGCAGTATTTT. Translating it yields CASSQRARTDTQYF.

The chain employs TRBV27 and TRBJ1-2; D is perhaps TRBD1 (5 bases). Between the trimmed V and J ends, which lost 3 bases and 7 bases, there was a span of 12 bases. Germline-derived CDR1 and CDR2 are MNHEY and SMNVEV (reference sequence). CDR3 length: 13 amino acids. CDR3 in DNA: TGTGCCAGCAGTTTCGCAGGGTGGGGTGGCTACACCTTC. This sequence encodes CASSFAGWGGYTF.

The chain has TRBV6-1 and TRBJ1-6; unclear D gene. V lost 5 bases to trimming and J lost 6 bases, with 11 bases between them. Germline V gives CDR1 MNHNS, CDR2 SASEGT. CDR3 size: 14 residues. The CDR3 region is CASSIGRGNSPLHF. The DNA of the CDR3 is TGTGCCAGCAGTATCGGACGGGGTAATTCACCCCTCCACTTT.

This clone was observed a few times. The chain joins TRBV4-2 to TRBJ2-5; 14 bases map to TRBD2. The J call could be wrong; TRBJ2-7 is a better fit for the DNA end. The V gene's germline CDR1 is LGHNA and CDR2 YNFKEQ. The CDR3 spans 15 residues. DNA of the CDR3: TGTGCCAGCAGCCCGGGGACTAGCGGGAGCCACGAGCAGTACTTC. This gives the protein CASSPGTSGSHEQYF.

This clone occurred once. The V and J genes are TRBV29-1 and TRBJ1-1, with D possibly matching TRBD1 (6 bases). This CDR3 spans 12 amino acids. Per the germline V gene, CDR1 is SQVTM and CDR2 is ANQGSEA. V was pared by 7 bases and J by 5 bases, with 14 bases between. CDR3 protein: CSALRGDTEAFF. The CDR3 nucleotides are TGCAGCGCTCTCAGGGGAGATACTGAAGCTTTCTTT.

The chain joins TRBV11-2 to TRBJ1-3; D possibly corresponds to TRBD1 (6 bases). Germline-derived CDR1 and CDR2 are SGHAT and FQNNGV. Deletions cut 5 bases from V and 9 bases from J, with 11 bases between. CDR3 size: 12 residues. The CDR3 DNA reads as TGTGCCAGCAGCCTTTGGACAGCCACCATATATTTT. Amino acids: CASSLWTATIYF.

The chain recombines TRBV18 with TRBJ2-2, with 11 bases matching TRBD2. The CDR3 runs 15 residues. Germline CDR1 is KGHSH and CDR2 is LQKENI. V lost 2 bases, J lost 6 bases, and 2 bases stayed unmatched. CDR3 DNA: TGTGCCAGCTCACCAACTAGCGGGAGAGCCGGGGAGCTGTTTTTT. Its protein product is CASSPTSGRAGELFF.

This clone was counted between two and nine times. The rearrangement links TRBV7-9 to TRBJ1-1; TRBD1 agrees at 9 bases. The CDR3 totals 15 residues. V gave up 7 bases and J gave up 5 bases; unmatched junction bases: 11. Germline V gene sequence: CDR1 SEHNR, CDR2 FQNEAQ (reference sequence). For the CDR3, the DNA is TGTGCCAGCAACAACAACCGACAGGGGGATACTGAAGCTTTCTTT. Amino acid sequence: CASNNNRQGDTEAFF.

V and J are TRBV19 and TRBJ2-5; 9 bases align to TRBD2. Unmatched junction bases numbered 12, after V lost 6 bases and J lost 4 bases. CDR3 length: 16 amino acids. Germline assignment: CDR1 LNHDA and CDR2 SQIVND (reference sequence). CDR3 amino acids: CASSIAGGPIGETQYF. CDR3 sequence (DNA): TGTGCCAGTAGCATTGCGGGAGGGCCGATAGGAGAGACCCAGTACTTC.

The CDR3 here is CASRGNSPGDTEAFF. The CDR3 DNA reads as TGTGCCAGCAGGGGAAATTCCCCAGGGGACACTGAAGCTTTCTTT. This chain connects TRBV2 to TRBJ1-1, with D tentatively TRBD1 (6 bases). The CDR3 sequence is 15 residues long. Germline V lookup: CDR1 SNHLY, CDR2 FYNNEI. The germline V and J ends were trimmed by 6 bases and 3 bases, with 17 bases remaining between them.

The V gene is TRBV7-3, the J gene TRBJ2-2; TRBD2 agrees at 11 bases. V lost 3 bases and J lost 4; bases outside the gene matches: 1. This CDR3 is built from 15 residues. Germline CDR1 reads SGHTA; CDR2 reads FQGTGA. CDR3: CASSFTSGSTGELFF. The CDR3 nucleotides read TGTGCCAGCAGCTTTACTAGCGGGAGCACCGGGGAGCTGTTTTTT.

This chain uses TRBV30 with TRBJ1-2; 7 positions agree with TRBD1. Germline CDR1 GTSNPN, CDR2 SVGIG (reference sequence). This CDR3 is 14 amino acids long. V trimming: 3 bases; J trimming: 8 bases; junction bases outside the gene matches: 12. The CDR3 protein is CAWRRTGAGGGYTF. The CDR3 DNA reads TGTGCCTGGAGGCGAACAGGGGCTGGGGGAGGCTACACCTTC.

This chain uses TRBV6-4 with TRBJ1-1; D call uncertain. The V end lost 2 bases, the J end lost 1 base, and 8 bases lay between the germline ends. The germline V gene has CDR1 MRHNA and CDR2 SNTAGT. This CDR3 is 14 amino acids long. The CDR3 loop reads CASSDPNKNTEAFF. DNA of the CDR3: TGTGCCAGCAGTGACCCAAACAAGAACACTGAAGCTTTCTTT.

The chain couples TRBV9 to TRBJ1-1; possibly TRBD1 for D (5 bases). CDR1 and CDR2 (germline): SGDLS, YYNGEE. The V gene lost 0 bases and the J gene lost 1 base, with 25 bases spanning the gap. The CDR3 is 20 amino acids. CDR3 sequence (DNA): TGTGCCAGCAGCGTAGCTACGGGCATCGGTCCCGGCGGGACGAACACTGAAGCTTTCTTT. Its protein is CASSVATGIGPGGTNTEAFF.

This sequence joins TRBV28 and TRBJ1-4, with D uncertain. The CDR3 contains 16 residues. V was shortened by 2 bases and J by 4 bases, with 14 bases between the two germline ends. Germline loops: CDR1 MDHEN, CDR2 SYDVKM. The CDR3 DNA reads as TGTGCCAGCAGTTTAGGGTATCGGGTGTTTAATGAAAAACTGTTTTTT. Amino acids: CASSLGYRVFNEKLFF. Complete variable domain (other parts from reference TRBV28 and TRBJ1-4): DVKVTQSSRYLVKRTGEKVFLECVQDMDHENMFWYRQDPGLGLRLIYFSYDVKMKEKGDIPEGYSVSREKKERFSLILESASTNQTSMYLCASSLGYRVFNEKLFFGSGTQLSVL.

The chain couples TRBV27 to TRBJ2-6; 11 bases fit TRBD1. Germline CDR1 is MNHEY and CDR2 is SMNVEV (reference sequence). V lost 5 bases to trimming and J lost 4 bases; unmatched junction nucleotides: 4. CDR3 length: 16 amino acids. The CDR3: CASSGQGATGANVLTF. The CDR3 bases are TGTGCCAGCAGTGGACAGGGGGCCACCGGGGCCAACGTCCTGACTTTC.

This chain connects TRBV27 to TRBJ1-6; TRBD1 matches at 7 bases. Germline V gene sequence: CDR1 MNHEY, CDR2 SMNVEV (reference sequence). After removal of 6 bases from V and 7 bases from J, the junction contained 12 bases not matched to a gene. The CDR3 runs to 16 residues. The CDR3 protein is CASSRLGQALNSPLHF. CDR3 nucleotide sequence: TGTGCCAGCAGCCGCCTCGGACAGGCCCTCAATTCACCCCTCCACTTT.